The 12 T cell receptor beta chains in this list originate from one sample, sequenced in a study of metastatic and nonmetastatic thyroid tumors. TCRdb re-called clones from the PCR reads using MiXCR. The table records about 49,000 clones, 20% of them present only once. The entire patient cohort was treatment-naive prior to thyroid surgery. Sequenced sample: blood. The receptors shown here come from a female donor with papillary thyroid cancer or a benign thyroid nodule (not recorded which). Some clones in this sample may be carry-over from other donors' samples.

This clone was seen many times. This chain links TRBV27 with TRBJ2-7; 8 positions match TRBD2. The CDR3 totals 14 residues. Losses at the gene ends were 7 bases for V and 6 bases for J; bases not matched to a gene: 11. The germline V gene encodes CDR1 MNHEY and CDR2 SMNVEV (reference sequence). Here the CDR3 reads CASTAGVGHFEQYF. The CDR3 coding sequence is TGTGCCAGCACAGCGGGAGTAGGGCACTTCGAGCAGTACTTC.

This clone appeared many times. This rearrangement joins TRBV6-4 to TRBJ2-4; D is unclear. Per the germline V gene, CDR1 is MRHNA and CDR2 is SNTAGT. The CDR3 is 22 amino acids. Deletions cut 5 bases from V and 0 bases from J, with 32 bases between. The CDR3 DNA follows: TGTGCCAGCAGTCAGAAACGAGAAGTCCCTCCGTGTCAGTCTCGAGCCAAAAACATTCAGTACTTC. Its protein product is CASSQKREVPPCQSRAKNIQYF.

V and J are TRBV5-1 and TRBJ1-2; 9 bases align to TRBD1. The CDR3 runs to 16 residues. The ends lost 0 bases at V and 4 bases at J; junction bases unmatched: 7. Germline V gene sequence: CDR1 SGHRS, CDR2 YFSETQ. The CDR3 here is CASSLEKGTGPYGYTF. Written as DNA, the CDR3 is TGCGCCAGCAGCTTGGAGAAAGGGACAGGGCCCTATGGCTACACCTTC.

This clone was counted many times. The chain recombines TRBV20-1 with TRBJ2-7; the D is unclear. This CDR3 is built from 12 residues. V dropped 5 bases and J dropped 7 bases, with 15 bases sitting between them. CDR1 and CDR2 from the germline V gene are DFQATT and SNEGSKA (reference sequence). The CDR3 sequence: CSAEEEDPEQYF. CDR3 DNA: TGCAGTGCTGAAGAAGAGGATCCGGAGCAGTACTTC.

This clone was seen repeatedly, ten times or more. The chain uses TRBV5-5 and TRBJ1-4; D call uncertain. The V gene's germline CDR1 is SGHKS and CDR2 YYEKEE (reference sequence). Trimming stripped 3 bases from V and 11 bases from J, with 11 bases between. This CDR3 comprises 12 residues. The CDR3 sequence is CASSSPGRKLFF. The CDR3 coding sequence is TGTGCCAGCAGCTCCCCAGGAAGGAAACTGTTTTTT.

This clone was detected only once. One junction end does not reproduce the germline sequence, and a read error may be involved. The CDR3 bases are TGCAGTGCTAGAATCATGTTCCGGGACACCTACAATCAGCCCCAGCAGTTT. Its translation: CSARIMFRDTYNQPQQF. V and J are TRBV20-1 and TRBJ1-5, with a possible D match to TRBD1 (6 bases). The CDR3 contains 17 residues. From germline, CDR1 is DFQATT and CDR2 SNEGSKA (reference sequence).

The genes are TRBV11-2 and TRBJ2-7; 9 bases line up with TRBD2. The V and J ends lost 1 base and 7 bases, in that order; junction bases with no gene match: 14. Per the germline V gene, CDR1 is SGHAT and CDR2 is FQNNGV. This CDR3 spans 17 amino acids. In nucleotides, the CDR3 is TGTGCCAGCAGCTTAGGAGAAGCGGGGGGACCGAGGGAAGAGCAGTACTTC. Protein: CASSLGEAGGPREEQYF.

This clone appeared many times. The rearrangement uses TRBV30 and TRBJ1-4; D is perhaps TRBD1 (5 bases). Looked up from germline, CDR1 is GTSNPN and CDR2 is SVGIG (reference sequence). The CDR3 covers 13 residues. V lost 4 bases to trimming and J lost 5 bases, with 11 bases between them. The CDR3 nucleotides read TGTGCCTGGATTGGGACCTCAAATGAAAAACTGTTTTTT. It is translated as CAWIGTSNEKLFF.

In this sample, this clone turned up many times. V and J are TRBV10-2 and TRBJ2-1; TRBD2 matches 11 bases. Germline trimming cut 6 bases from V and 5 bases from J; bases unmatched to any gene: 6. CDR1 and CDR2 (germline): WSHSY, SAAADI. The CDR3 sequence is 15 residues long. The CDR3 sequence is CASSLLAGVNNEQFF. CDR3 in DNA: TGCGCCAGCAGCCTACTAGCGGGGGTAAACAATGAGCAGTTCTTC.

This chain links TRBV6-1 with TRBJ2-1, with D possibly matching TRBD1 (6 bases). V was pared by 5 bases and J by 10 bases, with 12 bases between. CDR1 and CDR2 (germline): MNHNS, SASEGT. The CDR3 has 12 amino acids. The CDR3 region is CASSNRVWEQFF. The CDR3 coding sequence is TGTGCCAGCAGTAACAGGGTATGGGAGCAGTTCTTC.

This clone was observed a few times. With a much larger clone just one base away, this may be a read error. The chain combines TRBV2 with TRBJ1-5; D remains unclear. The CDR3 totals 13 residues. The V end was cut by 7 bases, the J end by 5 bases, with 12 bases between. Germline values: CDR1 SNHLY, CDR2 FYNNEI. In nucleotides, the CDR3 is TGTGCCAGCACCGGGTTGGACGATCAGCCCCAGCATTTT. Amino acid sequence: CASTGLDDQPQHF.

CDR3 DNA: TGTGCCAGCAGTCTACAGGGGAACTTCGGGGAGCTGTTTTTT. Its protein is CASSLQGNFGELFF. The chain couples TRBV6-5 to TRBJ2-2; 7 nucleotides agree with TRBD1. The CDR3 runs to 14 residues. Germline values: CDR1 MNHEY, CDR2 SVGAGI. Trimming at V came to 5 bases and at J to 7 bases, leaving 7 bases not matched to a gene.